The source of this TCR beta chain is a study of blood T cell repertoires in COVID-19. Produced via immunoSEQ multiplex PCR; TCRdb's table is partial and in-frame only. Among about 220,000 clones listed, about 88% were seen once. Germline V lookup: CDR1 KGHDR, CDR2 SFDVKD. V was pared by 4 bases and J by 14 bases, with 7 bases of the junction left unmatched. The CDR3 consists of 13 residues. The sequence was collected from a man aged 45-65 years who had recovered from COVID-19. The sample taken for sequencing was peripheral blood. The rearrangement uses TRBV24-1 and TRBJ2-1, with 10 bases lining up with TRBD2. CDR3 in amino acids: CATSDSEREGKFF. The CDR3 bases are TGTGCCACCAGTGACTCCGAGCGGGAGGGGAAGTTCTTC.